This T cell receptor (beta chain) appears in the sequencing data of a study of cytomegalovirus exposure and HLA in healthy donors. Study conclusions and caveats: Investigators reported about 160 TCR beta chains as tied to cytomegalovirus. Equally common other TCR beta chains were less clonally expanded than HLA-associated ones, a later analysis found. TCR beta V segments were, for the most part, productive about 87% or about 30% of the time in an earlier analysis.

Germline CDR1 reads SGHNT; CDR2 reads YYREEE (reference sequence). The trim removed 4 bases at V and 6 bases at J, leaving 9 bases unmatched. This CDR3 is built from 14 residues. The PCR made use of 60 Vbeta and 13 Jbeta primers. Sequenced by immunoSEQ multiplex PCR; TCRdb stores in-frame clones only, minus some. The top ten clones hold about 16% of a sample with some 100,000 clones, 65% to 80% of them seen once. As for this clone: Antigen: not known.

The TCR originated in a woman aged 18-29 years in good health and CMV-seropositive. The V call is TRBV5-4, the J call TRBJ1-2; 7 nucleotides agree with TRBD1. Sequenced material: PBMCs. In DNA form, the CDR3 reads TGTGCCAGCAGCCAGGGACAGATGGTGGATGGCTACACCTTC. This sequence encodes CASSQGQMVDGYTF.